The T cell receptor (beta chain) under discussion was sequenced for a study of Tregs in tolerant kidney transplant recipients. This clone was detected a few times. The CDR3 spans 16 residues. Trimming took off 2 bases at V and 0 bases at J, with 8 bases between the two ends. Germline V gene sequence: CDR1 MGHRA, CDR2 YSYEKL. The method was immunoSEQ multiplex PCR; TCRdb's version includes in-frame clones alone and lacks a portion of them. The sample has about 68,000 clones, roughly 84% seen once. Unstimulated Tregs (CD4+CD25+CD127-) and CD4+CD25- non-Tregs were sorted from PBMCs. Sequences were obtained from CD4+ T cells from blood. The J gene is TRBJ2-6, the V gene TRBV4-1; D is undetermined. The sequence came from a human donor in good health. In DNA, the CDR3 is TGCGCCAGCAGCCAAAATCAGGCCTCTGGGGCCAACGTCCTGACTTTC. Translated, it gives CASSQNQASGANVLTF.